This T cell receptor beta chain was profiled in a study of shared clonotypes between healthy human individuals. Trimming cost V 0 bases and J 0 bases, with 7 bases left between them. In germline, CDR1 is SGHAT, CDR2 FQNNGV. The CDR3 is 15 amino acids. Sequencing used immunoSEQ multiplex PCR; TCRdb keeps in-frame clones, though not all of them. The sample includes about 1.5 million clones, 95% to 99% of them seen just once. V is TRBV11-2 and J is TRBJ2-3, with TRBD1 as a possible D gene (5 bases). The TCR was taken from a man aged 25 to 45 in good health. Sequences were obtained from naive CD4+ T cells sorted from blood. Noted subset: CD45RA+ positively selected. The CDR3 coding sequence is TGTGCCAGCAGCTTAGATGGGGCCAGCACAGATACGCAGTATTTT. It is translated as CASSLDGASTDTQYF. Full variable domain (rest looked up from reference TRBV11-2 and TRBJ2-3): EAGVAQSPRYKIIEKRQSVAFWCNPISGHATLYWYQQILGQGPKLLIQFQNNGVVDDSQLPKDRFSAERLKGVDSTLKIQPAKLEDSAVYLCASSLDGASTDTQYFGPGTRLTVL.